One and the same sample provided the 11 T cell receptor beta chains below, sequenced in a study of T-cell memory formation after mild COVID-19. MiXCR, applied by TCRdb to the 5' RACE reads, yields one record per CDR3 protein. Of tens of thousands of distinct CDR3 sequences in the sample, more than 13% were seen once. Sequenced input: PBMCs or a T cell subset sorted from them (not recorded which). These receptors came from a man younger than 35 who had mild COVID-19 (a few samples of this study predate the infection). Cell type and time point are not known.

CDR3 sequence: CASSSRRRASRGQGDTEAFF. CDR3 in DNA: TGTGCCAGCAGCTCCCGCCGACGAGCGAGTCGTGGCCAAGGGGACACTGAAGCTTTCTTT. The chain has TRBV7-9 and TRBJ1-1; TRBD1 is a possible D gene (5 bases). The germline V gene encodes CDR1 SEHNR and CDR2 FQNEAQ (reference sequence). The V end was cut by 4 bases, the J end by 3 bases, with 30 bases between. This CDR3 contains 20 residues.

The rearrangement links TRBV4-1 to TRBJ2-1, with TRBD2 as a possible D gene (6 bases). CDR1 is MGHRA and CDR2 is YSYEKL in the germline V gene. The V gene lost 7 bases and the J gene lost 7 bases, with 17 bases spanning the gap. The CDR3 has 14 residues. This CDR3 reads CASKPGGLRNEQFF. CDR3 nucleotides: TGCGCCAGCAAGCCTGGGGGACTCAGGAATGAGCAGTTCTTC.

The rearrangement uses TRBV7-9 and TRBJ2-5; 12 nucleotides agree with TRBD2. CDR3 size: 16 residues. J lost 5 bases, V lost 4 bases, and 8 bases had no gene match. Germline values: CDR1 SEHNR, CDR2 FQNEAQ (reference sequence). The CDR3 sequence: CASSSLTSGGKETQYF. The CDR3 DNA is TGTGCCAGCAGCTCGCTGACTAGCGGGGGAAAGGAGACCCAGTACTTC. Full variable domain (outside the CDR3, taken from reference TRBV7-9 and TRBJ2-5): DTGVSQNPRHKITKRGQNVTFRCDPISEHNRLYWYRQTLGQGPEFLTYFQNEAQLEKSRLLSDRFSAERPKGSFSTLEIQRTEQGDSAMYLCASSSLTSGGKETQYFGPGTRLLVL.

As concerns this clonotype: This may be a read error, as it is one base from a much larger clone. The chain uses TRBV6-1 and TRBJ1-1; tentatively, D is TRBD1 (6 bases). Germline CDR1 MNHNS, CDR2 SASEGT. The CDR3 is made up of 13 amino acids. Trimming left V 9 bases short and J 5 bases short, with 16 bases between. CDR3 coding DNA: TGTGCCAGTTGGGACACAGTCGGGACTGAAGCTTTCTTT. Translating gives CASWDTVGTEAFF.

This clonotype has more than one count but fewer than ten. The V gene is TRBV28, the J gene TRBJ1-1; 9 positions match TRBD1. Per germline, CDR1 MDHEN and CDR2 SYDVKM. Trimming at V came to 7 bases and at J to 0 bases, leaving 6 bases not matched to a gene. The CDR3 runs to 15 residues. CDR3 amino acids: CASTGDRDMNTEAFF. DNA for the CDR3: TGTGCCAGCACTGGGGACAGGGACATGAACACTGAAGCTTTCTTT.

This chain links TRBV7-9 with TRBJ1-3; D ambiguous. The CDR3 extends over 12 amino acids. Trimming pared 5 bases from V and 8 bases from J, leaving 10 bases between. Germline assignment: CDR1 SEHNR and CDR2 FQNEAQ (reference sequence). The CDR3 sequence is CASSPGSYTIYF. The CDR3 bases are TGTGCCAGCAGCCCGGGGAGCTACACCATATATTTT.

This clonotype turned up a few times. CDR3 sequence reads: CASSQDRGGVFADTQYF. The CDR3 DNA reads TGCGCCAGCAGCCAAGATAGAGGGGGCGTTTTTGCAGATACGCAGTATTTT. The rearrangement links TRBV4-3 to TRBJ2-3; TRBD1 aligns across 7 bases. This CDR3 contains 17 residues. The ends lost 0 bases at V and 4 bases at J; junction bases unmatched: 10. Germline loops: CDR1 LGHNA, CDR2 YSLEER.

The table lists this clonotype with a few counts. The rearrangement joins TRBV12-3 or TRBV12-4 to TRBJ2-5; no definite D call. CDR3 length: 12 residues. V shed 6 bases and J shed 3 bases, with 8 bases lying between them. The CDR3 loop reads CASSREEETQYF. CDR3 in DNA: TGTGCCAGCAGCCGAGAGGAAGAGACCCAGTACTTC.

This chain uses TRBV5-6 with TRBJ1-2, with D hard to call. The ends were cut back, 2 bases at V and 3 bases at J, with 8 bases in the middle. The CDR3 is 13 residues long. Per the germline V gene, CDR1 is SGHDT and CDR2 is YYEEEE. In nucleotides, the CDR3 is TGTGCCAGCAGCTTTCCTAGTGACTATGGCTACACCTTC. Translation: CASSFPSDYGYTF. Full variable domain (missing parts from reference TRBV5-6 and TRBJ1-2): DAGVTQSPTHLIKTRGQQVTLRCSPKSGHDTVSWYQQALGQGPQFIFQYYEEEERQRGNFPDRFSGHQFPNYSSELNVNALLLGDSALYLCASSFPSDYGYTFGSGTRLTVV.

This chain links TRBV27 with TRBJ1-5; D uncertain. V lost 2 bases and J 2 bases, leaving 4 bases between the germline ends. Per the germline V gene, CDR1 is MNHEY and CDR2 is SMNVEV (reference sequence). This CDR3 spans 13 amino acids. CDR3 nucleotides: TGTGCCAGCAGTTTAAGTGGCAATCAGCCCCAGCATTTT. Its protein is CASSLSGNQPQHF.

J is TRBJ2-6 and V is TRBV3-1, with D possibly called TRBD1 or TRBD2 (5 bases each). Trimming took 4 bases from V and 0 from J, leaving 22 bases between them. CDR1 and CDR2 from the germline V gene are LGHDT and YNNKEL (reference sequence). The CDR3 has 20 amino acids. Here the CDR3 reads CASSPSGRISGGSGANVLTF. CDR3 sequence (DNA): TGTGCCAGCAGCCCCTCGGGACGGATCTCTGGGGGCTCTGGGGCCAACGTCCTGACTTTC.